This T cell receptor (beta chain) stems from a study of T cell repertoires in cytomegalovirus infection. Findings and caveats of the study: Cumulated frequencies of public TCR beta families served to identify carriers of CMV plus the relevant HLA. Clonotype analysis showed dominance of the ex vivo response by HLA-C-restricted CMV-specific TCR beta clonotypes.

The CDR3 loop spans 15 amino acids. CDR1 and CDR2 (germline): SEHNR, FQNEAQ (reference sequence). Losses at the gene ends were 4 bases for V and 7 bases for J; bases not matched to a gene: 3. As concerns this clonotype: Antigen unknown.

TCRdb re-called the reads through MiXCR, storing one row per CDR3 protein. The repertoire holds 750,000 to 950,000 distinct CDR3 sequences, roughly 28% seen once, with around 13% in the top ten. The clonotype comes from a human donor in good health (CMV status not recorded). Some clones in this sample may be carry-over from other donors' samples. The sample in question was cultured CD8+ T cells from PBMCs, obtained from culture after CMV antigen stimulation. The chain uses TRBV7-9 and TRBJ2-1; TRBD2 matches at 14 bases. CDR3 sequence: CASSSTSGGENEQFF. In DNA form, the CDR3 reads TGTGCCAGCAGCTCGACTAGCGGGGGGGAGAATGAGCAGTTCTTC.